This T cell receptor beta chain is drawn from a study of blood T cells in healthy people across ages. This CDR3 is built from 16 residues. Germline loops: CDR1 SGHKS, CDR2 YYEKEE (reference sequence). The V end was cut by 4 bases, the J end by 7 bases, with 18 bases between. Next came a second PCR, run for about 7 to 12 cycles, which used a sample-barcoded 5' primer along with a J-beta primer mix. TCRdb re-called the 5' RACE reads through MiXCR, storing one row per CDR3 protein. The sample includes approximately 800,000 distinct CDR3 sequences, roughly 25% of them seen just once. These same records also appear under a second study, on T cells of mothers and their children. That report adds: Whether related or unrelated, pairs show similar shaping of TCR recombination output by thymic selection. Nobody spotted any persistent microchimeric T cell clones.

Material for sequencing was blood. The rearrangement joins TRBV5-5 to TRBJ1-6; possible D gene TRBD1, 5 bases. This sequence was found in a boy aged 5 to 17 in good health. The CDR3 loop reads CASSTASAGRNSPLHF. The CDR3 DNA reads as TGTGCCAGCAGCACTGCGTCGGCGGGGCGGAATTCACCCCTCCACTTT.